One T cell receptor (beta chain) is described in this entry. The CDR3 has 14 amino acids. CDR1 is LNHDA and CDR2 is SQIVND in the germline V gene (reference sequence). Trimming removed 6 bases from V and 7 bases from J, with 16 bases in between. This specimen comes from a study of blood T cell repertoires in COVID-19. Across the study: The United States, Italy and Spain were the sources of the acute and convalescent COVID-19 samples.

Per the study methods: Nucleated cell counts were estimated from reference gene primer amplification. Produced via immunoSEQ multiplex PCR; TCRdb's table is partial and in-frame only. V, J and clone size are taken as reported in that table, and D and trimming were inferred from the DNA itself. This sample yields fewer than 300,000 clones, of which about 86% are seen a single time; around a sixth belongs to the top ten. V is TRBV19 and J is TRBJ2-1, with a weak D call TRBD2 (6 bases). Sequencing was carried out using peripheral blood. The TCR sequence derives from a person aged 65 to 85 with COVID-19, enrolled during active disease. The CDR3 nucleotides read TGTGCCAGTAGGCTCAGCGGGCCCACAAATGAGCAGTTCTTC. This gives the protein CASRLSGPTNEQFF. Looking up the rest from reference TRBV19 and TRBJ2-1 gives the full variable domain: DGGITQSPKYLFRKEGQNVTLSCEQNLNHDAMYWYRQDPGQGLRLIYYSQIVNDFQKGDIAEGYSVSREKKESFPLTVTSAQKNPTAFYLCASRLSGPTNEQFFGPGTRLTVL.